These T cell receptor beta chains were read from a single sample in a study of identical twins. Each CDR3 protein is one row after TCRdb ran MiXCR on the 5' RACE reads. In the table there are about 700,000 distinct CDR3 sequences, 8.6% of which are singletons. These sequences were also reported in another study, on yellow fever vaccine responses in identical twins.

Sequencing was done on a sample of PBMCs. Receptors originate from a woman younger than 30 in good health. Each CDR3 is given with its conserved first and last residue. The order of the fields is V gene, clone size, J gene, D gene, CDR3 DNA, CDR3 protein. The D gene is left open where the match is weak. Not every row has a clone size; where given, it reads once, few, many or a size class.

TRBV11-2,few,TRBJ2-5,NA,TGTGCCAGCAGCTTAGAGGCTAGCACGTACCAAGAGACCCAGTACTTC,CASSLEASTYQETQYF
TRBV20-1,NA,TRBJ2-3,TRBD2,TGCAGTGCTAACCCTAGCGGGGAGAGCACAGATACGCAGTATTTT,CSANPSGESTDTQYF
TRBV2,NA,TRBJ1-5,NA,TGTGCCAGCAGTGAAGCGCTTCCTAGCAATCAGCCCCAGCATTTT,CASSEALPSNQPQHF
TRBV5-1,NA,TRBJ1-2,NA,TGCGCCAGCAGGCCCTACTTGGGGGCTGATGGCTACACCTTC,CASRPYLGADGYTF
TRBV5-1,many,TRBJ2-3,TRBD2,TGCGCCAGCAGCTTGACTAGCGGGAAAACAGATACGCAGTATTTT,CASSLTSGKTDTQYF
TRBV20-1,many,TRBJ1-2,NA,TGCAGTGCTACCCGGGACTATGGCTACACCTTC,CSATRDYGYTF
TRBV4-3,NA,TRBJ2-7,TRBD1,TGCGCCAGCAGCCAAGATGCGGGACAGGGGTTTCCCTACGAGCAGTACTTC,CASSQDAGQGFPYEQYF
TRBV6-2/TRBV6-3,few,TRBJ1-1,NA,TGTGCCAGCAGGATCAGGCCCATGAACACTGAAGCTTTCTTT,CASRIRPMNTEAFF
TRBV11-2,NA,TRBJ2-7,NA,TGTGCCAGCAGCAAACGGGGGTACGACGAGCAGTACTTC,CASSKRGYDEQYF
TRBV14,NA,TRBJ2-3,NA,TGTGCCAGCAGCCCTTTTTGGGGCGGGGGCCAGAGCACAGATACGCAGTATTTT,CASSPFWGGGQSTDTQYF
TRBV7-2,NA,TRBJ2-2,NA,TGTGCCAGCAGCTTAGGGCCCCCGGGAGCCTCGGGGACCGGGGAGCTGTTTTTT,CASSLGPPGASGTGELFF
TRBV11-2,few,TRBJ2-3,TRBD2,TGTGCCAGCAGCTTACCCCCCCGGGGGGGCTCAAATACGCAGTATTTT,CASSLPPRGGSNTQYF
TRBV12-3/TRBV12-4,NA,TRBJ2-7,TRBD2,TGTGCCAGCAGTTTAGGAGCGGGAGGGCTTAACGAGCAGTACTTC,CASSLGAGGLNEQYF
TRBV29-1,many,TRBJ2-1,NA,TGCAGCGCGAAGTTCGGGTTTTCCTACAATGAGCAGTTCTTC,CSAKFGFSYNEQFF
TRBV29-1,NA,TRBJ1-2,NA,TGCAGCGTTGAAGCGGCAGGGAACTATGGCTACACCTTC,CSVEAAGNYGYTF
TRBV28,NA,TRBJ2-1,TRBD1,TGTGCCAGCAGAACTGACAGGGGGCTTCACAATGAGCAGTTCTTC,CASRTDRGLHNEQFF
TRBV5-1,many,TRBJ2-2,NA,TGCGCCAGCAGCCCGGAGATTGGAGACCCCCCCGGGGAGCTGTTTTTT,CASSPEIGDPPGELFF
TRBV27,few,TRBJ1-1,NA,TGTGCCAGCAGTTTGCGGGCGAAAGCTTTCTTT,CASSLRAKAFF
TRBV4-1,NA,TRBJ2-5,NA,TGCGCCAGCAGCCAAGAGCCTAGCCCTAGGTGGTACCAGTACTTC,CASSQEPSPRWYQYF
TRBV7-2,few,TRBJ1-1,NA,TGTGCCAGCTGCCCCCACCCAGGGGCAACGCGGAACACTGAAGCTTTCTTT,CASCPHPGATRNTEAFF
TRBV7-9,NA,TRBJ2-1,NA,TGTGCCAGCAGTTGGGACAACAATGAGCAGTTCTTC,CASSWDNNEQFF
TRBV30,NA,TRBJ1-5,NA,TGTGCCTGGAGTGCAGGGGACGGGGGGCCCCAGCATTTT,CAWSAGDGGPQHF
TRBV28,many,TRBJ2-7,NA,TGTGCCAGCAGTGGTGGTTACTACGAGCAGTACTTC,CASSGGYYEQYF
TRBV12-3/TRBV12-4,many,TRBJ2-1,TRBD2,TGTGCCAGCAGCAATACAGGGACTAGCGGGAGCAATGAGCAGTTCTTC,CASSNTGTSGSNEQFF
TRBV20-1,few,TRBJ2-7,NA,TGCAGTGCTAGAGAGGCAAGGGCAACGTACGAGCAGTACTTC,CSAREARATYEQYF
TRBV12-3/TRBV12-4,many,TRBJ2-7,NA,TGTGCCAGCAGTTTCCAGGGAAGGGACGAGCAGTACTTC,CASSFQGRDEQYF
TRBV20-1,NA,TRBJ2-1,TRBD1,TGCAGTGCCAGCCGGGACAGGGCCAATGAGCAGTTCTTC,CSASRDRANEQFF
TRBV29-1,many,TRBJ2-1,NA,TGCAGCGTCAACTCCCCAAATGAGCAGTTCTTC,CSVNSPNEQFF
TRBV3-1,NA,TRBJ2-1,TRBD1,TGTGCCAGCAGCCAAGATCCATCTGGGACAGGGAACAATGAGCAGTTCTTC,CASSQDPSGTGNNEQFF
TRBV15,few,TRBJ1-1,NA,TGTGCCACCAGCAGGCCACGGAACACTGAAGCTTTCTTT,CATSRPRNTEAFF
TRBV19,NA,TRBJ2-7,TRBD1,TGTGCCAGTAGTCCCGGGACAGGGCTCGACGAGCAGTACTTC,CASSPGTGLDEQYF
TRBV11-2,NA,TRBJ2-7,TRBD1,TGTGCCAGCAGCTTAGAACTCGGGACAGTGTACGAGCAGTACTTC,CASSLELGTVYEQYF
TRBV6-1,few,TRBJ2-5,TRBD2,TGTGCCACCGGGAAGAGCCGGGAGGTAGAGACCCAGTACTTC,CATGKSREVETQYF
TRBV10-3,few,TRBJ2-6,TRBD1,TGTGCCACCGGACAGGCGAGCTCTGGGGCCAACGTCCTGACTTTC,CATGQASSGANVLTF
TRBV6-1,NA,TRBJ1-4,NA,TGTGCCAGCAACTCAGGGCTGGGGGAAAAACTGTTTTTT,CASNSGLGEKLFF
TRBV3-1,few,TRBJ1-1,NA,TGTGCCAGCACCCGCAGGGTAGAGAACACTGAAGCTTTCTTT,CASTRRVENTEAFF
TRBV5-1,many,TRBJ2-1,NA,TGCGCCAGCAGCTTGCAGTCGCCTCCCTCCTACAATGAGCAGTTCTTC,CASSLQSPPSYNEQFF
TRBV20-1,few,TRBJ2-3,NA,TGCAGTGCTAGAGATGACGGGGGAAGCACAGATACGCAGTATTTT,CSARDDGGSTDTQYF
TRBV28,many,TRBJ2-2,TRBD1,TGTGCCAGCAGGCTCGACAGGGGTAACACCGGGGAGCTGTTTTTT,CASRLDRGNTGELFF
TRBV28,many,TRBJ1-6,NA,TGTGCCAGCAGTTTTTTTTCGGATGGGTATAATTCACCCCTCCACTTT,CASSFFSDGYNSPLHF
TRBV7-2,NA,TRBJ2-5,NA,TGTGCCAGCAGCTTAAGCCCCGGATCCCAAGAGACCCAGTACTTC,CASSLSPGSQETQYF
TRBV29-1,many,TRBJ1-1,NA,TGCAGCGTGCCGGGGGGGGGAGACACTGAAGCTTTCTTT,CSVPGGGDTEAFF
TRBV7-8,NA,TRBJ2-7,TRBD2,TGTGCCAGCAGCTCCTATAGCGGGAGCTCCTACGAGCAGTACTTC,CASSSYSGSSYEQYF
TRBV12-3/TRBV12-4,many,TRBJ2-7,NA,TGTGCCAGCAGTTCCAGGTCAGTCTCCTCGGGAGAGCAGTACTTC,CASSSRSVSSGEQYF
TRBV27,NA,TRBJ2-2,NA,TGTGCCAGCAGGCTAACAGGGACCGGGGAGCTGTTTTTT,CASRLTGTGELFF
TRBV20-1,NA,TRBJ2-7,NA,TGCAGTGCTCCCGGCGGCTACTACGAGCAGTACTTC,CSAPGGYYEQYF
TRBV7-2,few,TRBJ2-7,NA,TGTGCCAGCAGCCCCGGGGACCAAGGGGACGAGCAGTACTTC,CASSPGDQGDEQYF
TRBV29-1,few,TRBJ2-1,NA,TGCAGCGTTGAGGGTACCTACAATGAGCAGTTCTTC,CSVEGTYNEQFF
TRBV11-2,few,TRBJ2-5,TRBD2,TGTGCCAGCAGCTTAGTAGGCCTAGCGGGAGGGGGGCAAGAGACCCAGTACTTC,CASSLVGLAGGGQETQYF
TRBV7-3,NA,TRBJ2-3,NA,TGTGCCAGCAGCTTAAAAGTTTCAACAGATACGCAGTATTTT,CASSLKVSTDTQYF
TRBV29-1,few,TRBJ1-1,NA,TGCAGCGTTGTAGGTGGGGTCACTGAAGTTTTCTTT,CSVVGGVTEVFF
TRBV4-2,few,TRBJ2-1,TRBD2,TGTGCCAGCAGCCAAGATTACAGCGGGAGCGCCTACAATGAGCAGTTCTTC,CASSQDYSGSAYNEQFF
TRBV12-3/TRBV12-4,NA,TRBJ1-2,NA,TGTGCCAGCAGCAAAGACAGATCCTCTAACTATGGCTACACCTTC,CASSKDRSSNYGYTF
TRBV20-1,NA,TRBJ2-1,TRBD2,TGCAGTGCTGGATGGACTAGCGGGGGTTCCGGCAATGAGCAGTTCTTC,CSAGWTSGGSGNEQFF
TRBV7-7,few,TRBJ2-1,TRBD2,TGTGCTAGCAGCCCCGGGACTAGCGGGAGCTTCGATGAGCAGTTCTTC,CASSPGTSGSFDEQFF
TRBV30,many,TRBJ2-6,NA,TGTGCCTCTAGGGACGGGAGCTCTGGGGCCAACGTCCTGACTTTC,CASRDGSSGANVLTF
TRBV5-1,few,TRBJ1-1,TRBD1,TGCGCCAGCAGCTTGGGGGACAGGAACACTGAAGCTTTCTTT,CASSLGDRNTEAFF